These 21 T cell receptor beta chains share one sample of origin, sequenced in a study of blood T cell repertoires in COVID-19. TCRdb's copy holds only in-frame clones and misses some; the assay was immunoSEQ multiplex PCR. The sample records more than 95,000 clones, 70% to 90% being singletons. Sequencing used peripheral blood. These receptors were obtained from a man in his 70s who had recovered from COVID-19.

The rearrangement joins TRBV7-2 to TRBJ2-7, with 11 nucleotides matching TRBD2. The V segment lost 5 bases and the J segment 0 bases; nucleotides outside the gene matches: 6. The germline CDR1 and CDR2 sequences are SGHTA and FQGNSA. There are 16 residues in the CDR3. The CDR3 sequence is CASSAGLAVSSYEQYF. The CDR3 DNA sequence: TGTGCCAGCAGCGCGGGACTAGCGGTGAGCTCCTACGAGCAGTACTTC.

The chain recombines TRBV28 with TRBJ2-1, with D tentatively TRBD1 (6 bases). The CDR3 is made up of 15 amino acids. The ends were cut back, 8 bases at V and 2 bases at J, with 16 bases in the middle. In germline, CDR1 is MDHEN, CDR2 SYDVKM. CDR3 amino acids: CASGSFRGTYNEQFF. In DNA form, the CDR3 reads TGTGCCAGCGGATCTTTCAGGGGAACCTACAATGAGCAGTTCTTC.

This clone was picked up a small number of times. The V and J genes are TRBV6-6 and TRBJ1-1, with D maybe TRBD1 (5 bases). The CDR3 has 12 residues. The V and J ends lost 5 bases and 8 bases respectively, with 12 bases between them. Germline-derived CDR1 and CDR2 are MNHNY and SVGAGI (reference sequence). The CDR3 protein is CASSKPRQEAFF. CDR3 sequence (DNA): TGTGCCAGCAGTAAACCCAGACAGGAAGCTTTCTTT.

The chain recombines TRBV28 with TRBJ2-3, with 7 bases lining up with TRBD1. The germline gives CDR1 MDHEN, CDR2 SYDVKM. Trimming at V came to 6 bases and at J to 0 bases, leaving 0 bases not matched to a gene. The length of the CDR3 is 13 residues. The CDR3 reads CASRTGSTDTQYF. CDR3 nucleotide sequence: TGTGCCAGCAGGACAGGGAGCACAGATACGCAGTATTTT.

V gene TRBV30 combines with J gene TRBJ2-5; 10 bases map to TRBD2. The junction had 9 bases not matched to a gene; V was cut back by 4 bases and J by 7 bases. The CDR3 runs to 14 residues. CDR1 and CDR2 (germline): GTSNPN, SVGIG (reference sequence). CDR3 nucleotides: TGTGCCTGGACGATGACTAGCGGGCTAGGGACCCAGTACTTC. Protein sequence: CAWTMTSGLGTQYF.

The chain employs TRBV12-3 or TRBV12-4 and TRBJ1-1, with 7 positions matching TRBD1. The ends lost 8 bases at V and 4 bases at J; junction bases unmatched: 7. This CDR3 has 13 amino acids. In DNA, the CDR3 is TGTGCCAGCGGAGGGTCAGGGGGCACTGAAGCTTTCTTT. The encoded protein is CASGGSGGTEAFF.

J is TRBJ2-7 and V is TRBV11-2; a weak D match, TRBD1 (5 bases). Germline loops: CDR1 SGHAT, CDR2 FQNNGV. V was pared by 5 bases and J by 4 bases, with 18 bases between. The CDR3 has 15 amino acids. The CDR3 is CASSPQGPRKYEQYF. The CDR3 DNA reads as TGTGCCAGCAGCCCCCAGGGTCCGAGAAAATACGAGCAGTACTTC.

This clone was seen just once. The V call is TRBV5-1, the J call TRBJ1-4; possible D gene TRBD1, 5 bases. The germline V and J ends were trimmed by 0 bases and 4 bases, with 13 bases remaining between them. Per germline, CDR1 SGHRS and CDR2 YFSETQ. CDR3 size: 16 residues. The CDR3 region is CASSLDSARVNEKLFF. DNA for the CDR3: TGCGCCAGCAGCTTGGATTCGGCCAGGGTTAATGAAAAACTGTTTTTT.

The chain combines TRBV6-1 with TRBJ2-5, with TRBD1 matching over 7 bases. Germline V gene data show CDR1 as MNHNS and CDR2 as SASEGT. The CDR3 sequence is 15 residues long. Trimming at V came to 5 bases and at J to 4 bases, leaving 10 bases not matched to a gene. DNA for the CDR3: TGTGCCAGCAGTCCCCCAGGGGGTATCGGAGAGACCCAGTACTTC. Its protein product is CASSPPGGIGETQYF.

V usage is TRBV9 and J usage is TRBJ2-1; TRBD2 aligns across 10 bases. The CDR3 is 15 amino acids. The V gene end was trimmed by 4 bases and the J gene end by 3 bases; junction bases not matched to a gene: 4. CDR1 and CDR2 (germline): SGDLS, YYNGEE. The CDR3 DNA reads TGTGCCAGCAGCCTCAGCGGGGGGGGCTACAATGAGCAGTTCTTC. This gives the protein CASSLSGGGYNEQFF.

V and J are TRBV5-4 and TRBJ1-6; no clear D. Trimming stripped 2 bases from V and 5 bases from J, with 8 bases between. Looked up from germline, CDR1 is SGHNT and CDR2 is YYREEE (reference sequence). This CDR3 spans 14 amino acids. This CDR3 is CASSFRRDNSPLHF. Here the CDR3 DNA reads TGTGCCAGCAGCTTTAGGAGGGATAATTCACCCCTCCACTTT.

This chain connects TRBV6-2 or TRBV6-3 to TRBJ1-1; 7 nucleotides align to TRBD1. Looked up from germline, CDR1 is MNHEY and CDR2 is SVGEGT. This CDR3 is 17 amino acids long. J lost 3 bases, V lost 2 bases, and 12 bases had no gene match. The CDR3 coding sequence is TGTGCCAGCAGTTACGAACAGGGGACGGGGATGGACACTGAAGCTTTCTTT. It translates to CASSYEQGTGMDTEAFF.

CDR3 sequence (DNA): TGCGCCAGCAGTTTTCAGGGGGCTAGGGAGACCCAGTACTTC. It translates to CASSFQGARETQYF. The chain employs TRBV5-1 and TRBJ2-5; 8 bases line up with TRBD1. Germline V CDR1 and CDR2: SGHRS, YFSETQ. The CDR3 length is 14 residues. The V and J ends lost 5 bases and 5 bases, in that order; junction bases with no gene match: 8. The whole variable domain, remainder taken from reference TRBV5-1 and TRBJ2-5, is KAGVTQTPRYLIKTRGQQVTLSCSPISGHRSVSWYQQTPGQGLQFLFEYFSETQRNKGNFPGRFSGRQFSNSRSEMNVSTLELGDSALYLCASSFQGARETQYFGPGTRLLVL.

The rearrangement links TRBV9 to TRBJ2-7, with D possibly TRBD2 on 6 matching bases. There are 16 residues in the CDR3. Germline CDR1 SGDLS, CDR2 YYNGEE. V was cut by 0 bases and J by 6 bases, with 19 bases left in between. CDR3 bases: TGTGCCAGCAGCGTAGTATCTGGGGCGGAGGAGGGCGAGCAGTACTTC. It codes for CASSVVSGAEEGEQYF.

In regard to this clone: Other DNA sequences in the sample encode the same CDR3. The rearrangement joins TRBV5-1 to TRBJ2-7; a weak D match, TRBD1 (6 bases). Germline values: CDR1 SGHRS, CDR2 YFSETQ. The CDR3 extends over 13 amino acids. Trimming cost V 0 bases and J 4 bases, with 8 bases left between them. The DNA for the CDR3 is TGCGCCAGCAGCTTGGACAGGGAGTACGAGCAGTACTTC. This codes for CASSLDREYEQYF.

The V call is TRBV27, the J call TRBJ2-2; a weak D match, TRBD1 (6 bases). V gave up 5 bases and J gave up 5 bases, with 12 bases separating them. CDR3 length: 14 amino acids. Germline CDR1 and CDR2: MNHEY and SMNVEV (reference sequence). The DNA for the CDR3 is TGTGCCAGCAGTCCGAACAGGGAGACCGGGGAGCTGTTTTTT. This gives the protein CASSPNRETGELFF.

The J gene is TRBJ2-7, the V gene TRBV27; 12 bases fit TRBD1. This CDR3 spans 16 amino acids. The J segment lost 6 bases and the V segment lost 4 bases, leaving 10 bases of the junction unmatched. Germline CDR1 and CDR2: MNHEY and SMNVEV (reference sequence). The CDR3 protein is CASSYNRDRGRSEQYF. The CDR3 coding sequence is TGTGCCAGCAGTTATAATCGGGACAGGGGGCGTTCCGAGCAGTACTTC.

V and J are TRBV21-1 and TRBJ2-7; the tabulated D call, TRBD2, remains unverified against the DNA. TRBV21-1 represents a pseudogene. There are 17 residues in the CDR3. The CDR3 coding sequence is TGTGCCAGCAGCAAAGCAGCGACGCAGCTGGATTCCTACGAGCAGTACTTC. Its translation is CASSKAATQLDSYEQYF.

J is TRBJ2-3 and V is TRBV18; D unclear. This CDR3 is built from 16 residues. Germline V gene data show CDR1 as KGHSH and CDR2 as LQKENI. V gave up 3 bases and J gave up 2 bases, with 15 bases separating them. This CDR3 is CASSPSRAQSTDTQYF. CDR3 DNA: TGTGCCAGCTCACCGTCCCGAGCACAGTCCACAGATACGCAGTATTTT.

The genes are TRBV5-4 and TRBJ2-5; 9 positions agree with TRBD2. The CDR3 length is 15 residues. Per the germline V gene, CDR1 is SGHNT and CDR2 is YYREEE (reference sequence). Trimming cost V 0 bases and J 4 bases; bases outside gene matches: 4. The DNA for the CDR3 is TGTGCCAGCAGCTTGGGCGGGGGGGCAGGAGAGACCCAGTACTTC. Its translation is CASSLGGGAGETQYF.

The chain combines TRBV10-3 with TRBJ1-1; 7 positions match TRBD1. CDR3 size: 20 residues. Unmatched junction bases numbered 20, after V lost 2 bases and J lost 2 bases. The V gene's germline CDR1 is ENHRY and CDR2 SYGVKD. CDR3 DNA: TGTGCCATCAGTGAGGTCCCCTCAAGACAGGGCCGGTTCGTAAACACTGAAGCTTTCTTT. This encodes CAISEVPSRQGRFVNTEAFF.